The 25 T cell receptor beta chains listed next were all sequenced from one sample in a study of cytomegalovirus exposure and HLA in healthy donors (dated by TCRdb to 2015 to 2018). Libraries were built with the immunoSEQ multiplex PCR assay. For the multiplex PCR, a mixture combining 60 forward primers for TCR Vbeta segments and 13 reverse primers for TCR Jbeta segments was used. The table was pulled from immuneACCESS by TCRdb, which kept in-frame rearrangements only. Such tables lose some clones; where checked, under half of the loss comes from unresolved V genes, and the rest has no known cause. The sample data list roughly 190,000 clones, and 60% to 80% of these were observed just once. Just under 3% of the sample is taken by the ten largest. Sample: PBMCs. The receptors here all came from a man between 35 and 55 years old in good health and CMV-seronegative.

V and J are TRBV5-4 and TRBJ1-4; 8 nucleotides match TRBD1. CDR1 and CDR2 from the germline V gene are SGHNT and YYREEE (reference sequence). Unmatched junction bases numbered 9, after V lost 4 bases and J lost 7 bases. CDR3 length equals 15 residues. CDR3 region: CASSLATGEVEKLFF. The CDR3 DNA reads as TGTGCCAGCAGCCTTGCGACAGGGGAAGTTGAAAAACTGTTTTTT.

This CDR3 is CASSGRGGNTEAFF. CDR3 DNA: TGCGCCAGCAGCGGGAGGGGAGGGAACACTGAAGCTTTCTTT. The genes are TRBV5-1 and TRBJ1-1; D might be TRBD1 (5 bases). This CDR3 spans 14 amino acids. V lost 4 bases and J 1 base, leaving 11 bases between the germline ends. In germline, CDR1 is SGHRS, CDR2 YFSETQ. The variable domain in full, completed from reference TRBV5-1 and TRBJ1-1, reads KAGVTQTPRYLIKTRGQQVTLSCSPISGHRSVSWYQQTPGQGLQFLFEYFSETQRNKGNFPGRFSGRQFSNSRSEMNVSTLELGDSALYLCASSGRGGNTEAFFGQGTRLTVV.

The chain joins TRBV4-1 to TRBJ1-6; D is ambiguous. CDR1 MGHRA and CDR2 YSYEKL come from the germline V gene. V gave up 0 bases and J gave up 6 bases, with 12 bases separating them. The CDR3 extends over 16 amino acids. The CDR3 DNA is TGCGCCAGCAGCCAAGACTTGGGCAGTATTAATTCACCCCTCCACTTT. This codes for CASSQDLGSINSPLHF.

This CDR3 reads CASSYLGAYEQYF. DNA for the CDR3: TGTGCCAGCAGTTACTTAGGAGCCTACGAGCAGTACTTC. The rearrangement links TRBV2 to TRBJ2-7; D ambiguous. Trimming pared 5 bases from V and 2 bases from J, leaving 10 bases between. CDR3 length: 13 residues. CDR1 and CDR2 (germline): SNHLY, FYNNEI.

The chain recombines TRBV29-1 with TRBJ2-3; D is possibly TRBD2 (6 bases). The germline CDR1 and CDR2 sequences are SQVTM and ANQGSEA. There are 13 residues in the CDR3. V was shortened by 5 bases and J by 2 bases, with 11 bases between the two germline ends. For the CDR3, the DNA is TGCAGCGTTCGCGGGACGGACACAGATACGCAGTATTTT. This sequence encodes CSVRGTDTDTQYF.

This clone was found once. The V gene is TRBV27, the J gene TRBJ2-1; 14 bases are a match to TRBD2. The trim removed 10 bases at V and 6 bases at J, leaving 8 bases unmatched. CDR1 MNHEY and CDR2 SMNVEV come from the germline V gene (reference sequence). The CDR3 extends over 15 amino acids. This CDR3 reads CATTVGTSGGNEQFF. DNA for the CDR3: TGTGCCACCACAGTTGGGACTAGCGGGGGCAATGAGCAGTTCTTC.

This clone was seen a handful of times. The chain links TRBV6-5 to TRBJ2-2; D possibly corresponds to TRBD1 (5 bases). CDR3 length: 16 residues. Germline-derived CDR1 and CDR2 are MNHEY and SVGAGI. Trimming stripped 3 bases from V and 4 bases from J, with 15 bases between. The CDR3 bases are TGTGCCAGCAGTTATTTTCGAAGGGGCGGCACCGGGGAGCTGTTTTTT. This sequence encodes CASSYFRRGGTGELFF.

The V gene is TRBV5-6, the J gene TRBJ1-5; D perhaps matches TRBD1 (6 bases). CDR1 and CDR2 from the germline V gene are SGHDT and YYEEEE. This CDR3 has 16 amino acids. V lost 0 bases to trimming and J lost 6 bases, with 16 bases between them. CDR3 amino acids: CASSLGAQGSSQPQHF. For the CDR3, the DNA is TGTGCCAGCAGCTTGGGGGCACAGGGATCCTCTCAGCCCCAGCATTTT.

The chain uses TRBV4-1 and TRBJ2-5; TRBD1 matches at 7 bases. The J call may be mistaken, given a closer DNA end match to TRBJ2-7. The CDR3 consists of 15 residues. Germline V lookup: CDR1 MGHRA, CDR2 YSYEKL. Here the CDR3 reads CASSQGWDRTYEQYF. DNA of the CDR3: TGCGCCAGCAGCCAAGGGTGGGACAGAACTTACGAGCAGTACTTC.

The rearrangement joins TRBV9 to TRBJ2-1; 10 positions agree with TRBD2. V was clipped by 0 bases and J by 7 bases; unmatched bases: 4. Per the germline V gene, CDR1 is SGDLS and CDR2 is YYNGEE. This CDR3 has 15 amino acids. The CDR3 region has the DNA TGTGCCAGCAGCGTAGTAGCACTAGCGGGGAATGAGCAGTTCTTC. It is translated as CASSVVALAGNEQFF.

The V call is TRBV7-9, the J call TRBJ2-2; 7 bases map to TRBD2. The junction had 11 bases not matched to a gene; V was cut back by 4 bases and J by 0 bases. This CDR3 spans 18 amino acids. Germline assignment: CDR1 SEHNR and CDR2 FQNEAQ (reference sequence). The CDR3 nucleotides are TGTGCCAGCAGCTCCCGTACCTTGGGGGGGGCGAACACCGGGGAGCTGTTTTTT. Translating gives CASSSRTLGGANTGELFF.

The table lists this clone with a count of one. The chain combines TRBV19 with TRBJ2-3; 9 nucleotides line up with TRBD1. CDR3 length: 13 residues. The germline V gene has CDR1 LNHDA and CDR2 SQIVND (reference sequence). Germline trimming cut 7 bases from V and 4 bases from J; bases unmatched to any gene: 3. The CDR3 loop reads CASKWTGADTQYF. The CDR3 DNA reads as TGTGCCAGTAAATGGACAGGGGCAGATACGCAGTATTTT.

This chain connects TRBV5-1 to TRBJ1-2; D is unclear. V lost 2 bases to trimming and J lost 0 bases, with 5 bases between them. The CDR3 sequence is 13 residues long. Germline loops: CDR1 SGHRS, CDR2 YFSETQ. The CDR3 sequence is CASSFGANYGYTF. The CDR3 coding sequence is TGCGCCAGCAGCTTTGGAGCTAACTATGGCTACACCTTC.

The gene calls are TRBV5-4 and TRBJ2-5, with D perhaps TRBD2 (5 bases). Trimming took off 0 bases at V and 1 base at J, with 16 bases between the two ends. This CDR3 has 17 residues. The germline gives CDR1 SGHNT, CDR2 YYREEE (reference sequence). CDR3 residues: CASSLAGLAPTQETQYF. As DNA, the CDR3 is TGTGCCAGCAGCTTGGCCGGGCTAGCCCCTACCCAAGAGACCCAGTACTTC.

A remark on this clone: One end of the junction is discordant with germline, which a read error may explain. The rearrangement uses TRBV7-2 and TRBJ1-1, with D possibly matching TRBD1 (6 bases). The germline V gene encodes CDR1 SGHTA and CDR2 FQGNSA. The length of the CDR3 is 12 residues. The CDR3 DNA reads TGTGCCAGCAGCTTAAGTGTTGATGGACAGAGCTTT. Its translation is CASSLSVDGQSF.

J is TRBJ1-1 and V is TRBV6-5, with D hard to call. Germline V gene lookup returns CDR1 MNHEY and CDR2 SVGAGI. Between the trimmed V and J ends, which lost 7 bases and 3 bases, there was a span of 12 bases. The CDR3 consists of 13 residues. CDR3: CASNLVGYTEAFF. Here the CDR3 DNA reads TGTGCCAGCAATCTTGTCGGTTACACTGAAGCTTTCTTT.

Concerning this clone itself: A junction boundary mismatches the germline segment, possibly from a read error. The CDR3 region has the DNA TGTTCCAGCAAAAAGGGGGATCAGCCCCAGCATTTT. Residues: CSSKKGDQPQHF. The V and J genes are TRBV7-9 and TRBJ1-5; D is possibly TRBD1 (6 bases). Germline CDR1 reads SEHNR; CDR2 reads FQNEAQ (reference sequence). The CDR3 is 12 amino acids.

The genes are TRBV19 and TRBJ2-1, with TRBD1 matching 8 bases. The CDR3 length is 15 residues. V shed 6 bases and J 6 bases; nucleotides not matched to a gene: 10. CDR1 and CDR2 (germline): LNHDA, SQIVND (reference sequence). The chain's CDR3 is CASRLNRGERNEQFF. CDR3 sequence (DNA): TGTGCCAGTAGATTAAACAGGGGGGAGCGCAATGAGCAGTTCTTC. The full variable domain, with the rest looked up from reference TRBV19 and TRBJ2-1, is DGGITQSPKYLFRKEGQNVTLSCEQNLNHDAMYWYRQDPGQGLRLIYYSQIVNDFQKGDIAEGYSVSREKKESFPLTVTSAQKNPTAFYLCASRLNRGERNEQFFGPGTRLTVL.

The V call is TRBV28, the J call TRBJ2-3, with 11 bases that match TRBD2. The V gene's germline CDR1 is MDHEN and CDR2 SYDVKM. Trimming at V came to 4 bases and at J to 2 bases, leaving 8 bases not matched to a gene. The CDR3 extends over 17 amino acids. CDR3 in DNA: TGTGCCAGCAGTTCCTATAGCGGGAGGGCCGCCACAGATACGCAGTATTTT. This translates into CASSSYSGRAATDTQYF. Filled out from reference TRBV28 and TRBJ2-3, the complete variable domain reads DVKVTQSSRYLVKRTGEKVFLECVQDMDHENMFWYRQDPGLGLRLIYFSYDVKMKEKGDIPEGYSVSREKKERFSLILESASTNQTSMYLCASSSYSGRAATDTQYFGPGTRLTVL.

The chain combines TRBV30 with TRBJ1-5; no clear D. The CDR3 totals 13 residues. Deletions cut 3 bases from V and 5 bases from J, with 11 bases between. Germline lookup yields CDR1 GTSNPN and CDR2 SVGIG (reference sequence). CDR3 DNA: TGTGCCTGGAGGGCGGAGGGTGATCAGCCCCAGCATTTT. It codes for CAWRAEGDQPQHF. Variable domain in full (rest from reference TRBV30 and TRBJ1-5): SQTIHQWPATLVQPVGSPLSLECTVEGTSNPNLYWYRQAAGRGLQLLFYSVGIGQISSEVPQNLSASRPQDRQFILSSKKLLLSDSGFYLCAWRAEGDQPQHFGDGTRLSIL.

The chain joins TRBV5-6 to TRBJ1-5; weak D call: TRBD1 (6 bases). Germline assignment: CDR1 SGHDT and CDR2 YYEEEE. The CDR3 sequence is 13 residues long. V lost 2 bases to trimming and J lost 7 bases, with 10 bases between them. The CDR3 loop is CASSLQGGQPQHF. The CDR3 DNA sequence: TGTGCCAGCAGCTTACAGGGCGGGCAGCCCCAGCATTTT.

The genes are TRBV7-9 and TRBJ2-6; D is unresolved. The V gene lost 0 bases and the J gene lost 0 bases, with 6 bases spanning the gap. The CDR3 is 16 residues long. CDR1 is SEHNR and CDR2 is FQNEAQ in the germline V gene (reference sequence). CDR3 nucleotide sequence: TGTGCCAGCAGCTTAGCGGCGGCCTCTGGGGCCAACGTCCTGACTTTC. It encodes CASSLAAASGANVLTF.

This clone was counted only a few times. The chain employs TRBV30 and TRBJ1-5; TRBD1 matches at 10 bases. CDR3 length: 16 amino acids. In germline, CDR1 is GTSNPN, CDR2 SVGIG (reference sequence). V was clipped by 1 base and J by 0 bases; unmatched bases: 3. CDR3 residues: CAWSGQGAGSNQPQHF. Written as DNA, the CDR3 is TGTGCCTGGAGTGGACAGGGGGCAGGTAGCAATCAGCCCCAGCATTTT.

This clone was seen a handful of times. This sequence joins TRBV4-3 and TRBJ2-6; 7 bases agree with TRBD2. The CDR3 covers 16 residues. With 0 bases clipped from V and 2 bases from J, the junction kept 1 base outside the gene matches. The V gene's germline CDR1 is LGHNA and CDR2 YSLEER. The CDR3, as DNA: TGCGCCAGCAGCCAAGAGGGGGGGGCTGGGGCCAACGTCCTGACTTTC. Translating gives CASSQEGGAGANVLTF.

There are a few counts of this clone. This rearrangement joins TRBV5-4 to TRBJ1-2, with 8 positions matching TRBD1. CDR3 length: 13 residues. The V gene's germline CDR1 is SGHNT and CDR2 YYREEE (reference sequence). V lost 4 bases to trimming and J lost 8 bases; unmatched junction nucleotides: 7. The CDR3 loop reads CASSPTGDQGYTF. CDR3 in DNA: TGTGCCAGCAGCCCGACAGGGGATCAAGGCTACACCTTC. The full variable domain, its missing parts supplied by reference TRBV5-4 and TRBJ1-2, is ETGVTQSPTHLIKTRGQQVTLRCSSQSGHNTVSWYQQALGQGPQFIFQYYREEENGRGNFPPRFSGLQFPNYSSELNVNALELDDSALYLCASSPTGDQGYTFGSGTRLTVV.